This TCR beta chain comes out of a study of blood T cell repertoires in COVID-19. Clones were read by immunoSEQ multiplex PCR, and TCRdb kept only the in-frame ones, dropping some. The sample gives about 300,000 clones, approximately 90% of which show up once; about 4.1% is in the top ten. This CDR3 has 17 amino acids. Germline V gives CDR1 LGHDT, CDR2 YNNKEL (reference sequence). The trim removed 2 bases at V and 8 bases at J, leaving 12 bases unmatched. This sequence originates from a man aged 30-40 years who had recovered from COVID-19. This chain uses TRBV3-1 (or the pseudogene TRBV3-2) with TRBJ1-3; TRBD1 matches 10 bases. The sequenced material came from PBMCs or T cells enriched from blood (not recorded which). The CDR3, as DNA: TGTGCCAGCAGCCAACATCTACGGGACAGGGGAGGGGACACCATATATTTT. Protein sequence: CASSQHLRDRGGDTIYF.